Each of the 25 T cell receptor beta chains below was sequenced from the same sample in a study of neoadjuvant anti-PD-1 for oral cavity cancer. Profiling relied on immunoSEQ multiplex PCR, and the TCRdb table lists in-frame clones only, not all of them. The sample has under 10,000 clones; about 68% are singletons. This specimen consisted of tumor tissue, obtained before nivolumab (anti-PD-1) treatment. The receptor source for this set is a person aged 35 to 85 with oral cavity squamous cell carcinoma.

Here the CDR3 DNA reads TGTGCCAGCAGCCCGGGGGTATCCCCCCTCTACGAGCAGTACTTC. Protein product: CASSPGVSPLYEQYF. The chain carries TRBV7-9 and TRBJ2-7; tentative D call: TRBD2 (6 bases). The V gene lost 5 bases and the J gene lost 3 bases, with 17 bases spanning the gap. The CDR3 is made up of 15 amino acids. Germline V gene lookup returns CDR1 SEHNR and CDR2 FQNEAQ (reference sequence).

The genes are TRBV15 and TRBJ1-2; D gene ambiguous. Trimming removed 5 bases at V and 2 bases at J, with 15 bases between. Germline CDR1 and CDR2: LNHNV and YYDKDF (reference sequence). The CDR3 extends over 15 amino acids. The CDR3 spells CATSPGLAGNYGYTF. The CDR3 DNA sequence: TGTGCCACCAGCCCAGGCCTTGCCGGCAACTATGGCTACACCTTC. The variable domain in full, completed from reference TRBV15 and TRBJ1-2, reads DAMVIQNPRYQVTQFGKPVTLSCSQTLNHNVMYWYQQKSSQAPKLLFHYYDKDFNNEADTPDNFQSRRPNTSFCFLDIRSPGLGDTAMYLCATSPGLAGNYGYTFGSGTRLTVV.

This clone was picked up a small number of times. CDR3 DNA: TGCGCCAGCAGTGGGACCCTGAATTCACCCCTCCACTTT. Amino acids: CASSGTLNSPLHF. The chain has TRBV10-1 and TRBJ1-6; D remains unclear. Looked up from germline, CDR1 is WNHNN and CDR2 is SYGVQD (reference sequence). V lost 4 bases, J lost 7 bases, and 8 bases lay in between. The CDR3 is made up of 13 amino acids.

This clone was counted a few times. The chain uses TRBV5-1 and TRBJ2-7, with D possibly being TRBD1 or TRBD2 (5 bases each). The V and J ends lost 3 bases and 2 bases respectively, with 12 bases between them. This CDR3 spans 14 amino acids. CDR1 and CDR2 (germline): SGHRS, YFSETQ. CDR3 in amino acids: CASSSGPGPYEQYF. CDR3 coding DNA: TGCGCCAGCAGCTCAGGTCCGGGACCCTACGAGCAGTACTTC.

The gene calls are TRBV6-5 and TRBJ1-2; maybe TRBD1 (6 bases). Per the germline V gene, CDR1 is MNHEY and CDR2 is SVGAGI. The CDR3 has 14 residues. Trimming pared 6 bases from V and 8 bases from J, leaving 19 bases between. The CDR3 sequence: CASSTQGGKGGYTF. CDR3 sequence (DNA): TGTGCCAGCAGCACACAGGGTGGTAAGGGAGGCTACACCTTC.

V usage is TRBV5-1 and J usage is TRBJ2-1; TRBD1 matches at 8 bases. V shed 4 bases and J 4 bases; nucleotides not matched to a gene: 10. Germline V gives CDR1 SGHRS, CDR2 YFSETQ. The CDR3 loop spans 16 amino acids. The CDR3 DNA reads TGCGCCAGCAGCGGGGGCCCAGGGGGCCCTTACAATGAGCAGTTCTTC. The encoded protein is CASSGGPGGPYNEQFF.

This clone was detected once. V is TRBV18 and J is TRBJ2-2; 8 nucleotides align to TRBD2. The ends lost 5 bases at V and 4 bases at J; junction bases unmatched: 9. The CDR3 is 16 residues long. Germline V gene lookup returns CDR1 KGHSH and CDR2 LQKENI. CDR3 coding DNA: TGTGCCAGCTCATGGGGGACTAGTGCCGCCACCGGGGAGCTGTTTTTT. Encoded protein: CASSWGTSAATGELFF.

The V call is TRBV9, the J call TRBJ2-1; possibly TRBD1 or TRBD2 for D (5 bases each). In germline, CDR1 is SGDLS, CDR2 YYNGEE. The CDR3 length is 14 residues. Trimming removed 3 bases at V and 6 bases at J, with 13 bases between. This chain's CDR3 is CASSAISGGNEQFF. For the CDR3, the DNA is TGTGCCAGCAGCGCTATTAGTGGGGGCAATGAGCAGTTCTTC.

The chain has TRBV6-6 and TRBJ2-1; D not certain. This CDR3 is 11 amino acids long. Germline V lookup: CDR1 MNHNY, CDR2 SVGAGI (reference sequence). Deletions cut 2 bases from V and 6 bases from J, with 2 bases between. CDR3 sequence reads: CASSYGNEQFF. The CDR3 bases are TGTGCCAGCAGTTACGGCAATGAGCAGTTCTTC.

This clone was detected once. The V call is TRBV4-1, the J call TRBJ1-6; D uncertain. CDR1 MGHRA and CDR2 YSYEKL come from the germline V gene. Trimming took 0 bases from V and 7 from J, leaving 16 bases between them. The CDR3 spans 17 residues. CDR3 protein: CASSQDARWTTNSPLHF. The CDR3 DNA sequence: TGCGCCAGCAGCCAAGATGCCCGATGGACCACGAATTCACCCCTCCACTTT.

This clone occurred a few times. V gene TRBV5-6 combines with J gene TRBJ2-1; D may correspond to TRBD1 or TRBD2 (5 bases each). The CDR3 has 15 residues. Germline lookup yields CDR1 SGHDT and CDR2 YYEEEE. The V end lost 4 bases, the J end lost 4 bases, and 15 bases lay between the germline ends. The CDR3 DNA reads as TGTGCCAGCAGCCGAGCCGGGACCCATTACAATGAGCAGTTCTTC. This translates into CASSRAGTHYNEQFF.

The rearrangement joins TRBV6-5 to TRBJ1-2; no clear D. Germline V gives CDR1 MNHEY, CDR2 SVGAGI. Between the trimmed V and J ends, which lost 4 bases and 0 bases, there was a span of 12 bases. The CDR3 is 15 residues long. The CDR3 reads CASSFKQFANYGYTF. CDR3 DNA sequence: TGTGCCAGCAGTTTCAAACAATTCGCTAACTATGGCTACACCTTC.

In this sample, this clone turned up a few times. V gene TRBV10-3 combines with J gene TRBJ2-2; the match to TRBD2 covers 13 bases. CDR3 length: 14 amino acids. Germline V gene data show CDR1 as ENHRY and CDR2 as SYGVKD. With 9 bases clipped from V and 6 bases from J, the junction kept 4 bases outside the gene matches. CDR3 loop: CAIGLAGDSGELFF. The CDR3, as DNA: TGTGCCATAGGACTAGCGGGAGACTCCGGGGAGCTGTTTTTT.

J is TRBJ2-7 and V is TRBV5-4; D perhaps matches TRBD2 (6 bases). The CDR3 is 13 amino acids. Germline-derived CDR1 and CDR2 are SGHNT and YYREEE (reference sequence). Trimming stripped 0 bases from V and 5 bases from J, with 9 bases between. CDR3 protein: CASSLAGGDEQYF. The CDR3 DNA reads TGTGCCAGCAGCTTGGCCGGCGGGGACGAGCAGTACTTC.

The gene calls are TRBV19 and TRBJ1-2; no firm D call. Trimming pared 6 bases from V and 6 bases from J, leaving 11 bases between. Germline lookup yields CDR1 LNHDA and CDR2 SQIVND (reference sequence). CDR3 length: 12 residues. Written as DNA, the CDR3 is TGTGCCAGTAGGAGAGGACTCAATGGCTACACCTTC. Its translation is CASRRGLNGYTF. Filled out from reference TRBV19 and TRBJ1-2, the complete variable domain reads DGGITQSPKYLFRKEGQNVTLSCEQNLNHDAMYWYRQDPGQGLRLIYYSQIVNDFQKGDIAEGYSVSREKKESFPLTVTSAQKNPTAFYLCASRRGLNGYTFGSGTRLTVV.

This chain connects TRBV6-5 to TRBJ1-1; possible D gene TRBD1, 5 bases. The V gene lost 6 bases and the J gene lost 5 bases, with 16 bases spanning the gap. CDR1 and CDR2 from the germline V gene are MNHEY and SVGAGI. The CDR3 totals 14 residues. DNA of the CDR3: TGTGCCAGCAGAAGGCTGCAGGGTCTAACTGAAGCTTTCTTT. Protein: CASRRLQGLTEAFF.

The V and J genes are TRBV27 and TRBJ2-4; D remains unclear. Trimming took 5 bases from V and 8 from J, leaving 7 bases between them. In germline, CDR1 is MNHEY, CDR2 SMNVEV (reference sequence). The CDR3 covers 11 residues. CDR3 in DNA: TGTGCCAGCAGTGCCGCTGACATTCAGTACTTC. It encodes CASSAADIQYF.

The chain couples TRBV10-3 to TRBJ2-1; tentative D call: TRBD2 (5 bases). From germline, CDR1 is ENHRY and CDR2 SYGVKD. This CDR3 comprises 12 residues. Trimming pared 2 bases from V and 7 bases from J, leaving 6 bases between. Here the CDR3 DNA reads TGTGCCATCAGTGAGACTAGAAATGAGCAGTTCTTC. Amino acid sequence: CAISETRNEQFF.

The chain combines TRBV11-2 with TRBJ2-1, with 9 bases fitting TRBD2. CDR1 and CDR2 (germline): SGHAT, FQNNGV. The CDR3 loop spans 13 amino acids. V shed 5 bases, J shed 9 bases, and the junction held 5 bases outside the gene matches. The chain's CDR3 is CASSAGLAGEQFF. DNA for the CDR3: TGTGCCAGCAGCGCGGGACTAGCAGGTGAGCAGTTCTTC.

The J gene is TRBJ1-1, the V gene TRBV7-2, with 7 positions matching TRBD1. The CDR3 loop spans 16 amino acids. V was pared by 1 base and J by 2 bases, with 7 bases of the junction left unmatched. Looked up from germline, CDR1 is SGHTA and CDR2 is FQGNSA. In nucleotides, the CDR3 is TGTGCCAGCAGCTTAGGGGGGACAGCTATAAACACTGAAGCTTTCTTT. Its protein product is CASSLGGTAINTEAFF.

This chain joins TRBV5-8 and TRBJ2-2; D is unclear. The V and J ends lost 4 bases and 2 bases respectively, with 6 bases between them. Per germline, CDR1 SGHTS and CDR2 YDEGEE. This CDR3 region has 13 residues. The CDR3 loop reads CASSPSNTGELFF. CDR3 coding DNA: TGTGCCAGCAGCCCATCTAACACCGGGGAGCTGTTTTTT.

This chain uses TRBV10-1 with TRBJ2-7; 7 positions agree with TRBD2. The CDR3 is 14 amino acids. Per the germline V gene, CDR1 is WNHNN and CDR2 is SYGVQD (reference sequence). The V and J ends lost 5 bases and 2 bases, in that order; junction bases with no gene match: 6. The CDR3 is CASSRAGETYEQYF. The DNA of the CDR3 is TGCGCCAGCAGTAGGGCGGGAGAGACCTACGAGCAGTACTTC.

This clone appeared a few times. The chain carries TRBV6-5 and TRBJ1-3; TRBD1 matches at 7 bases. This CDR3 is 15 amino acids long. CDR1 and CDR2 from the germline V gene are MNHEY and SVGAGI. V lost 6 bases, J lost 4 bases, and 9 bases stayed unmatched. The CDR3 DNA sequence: TGTGCCAGCAGCCGATTAGGGGGCGCCGGAAACACCATATATTTT. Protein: CASSRLGGAGNTIYF.

The CDR3 protein is CASSRRAWGAGETQYF. The CDR3 region has the DNA TGTGCCAGCAGCCGCCGCGCGTGGGGCGCAGGGGAGACCCAGTACTTC. The chain uses TRBV5-6 and TRBJ2-5; weak D call: TRBD1 (5 bases). CDR1 is SGHDT and CDR2 is YYEEEE in the germline V gene. V dropped 4 bases and J dropped 5 bases, with 21 bases sitting between them. This CDR3 comprises 16 residues.

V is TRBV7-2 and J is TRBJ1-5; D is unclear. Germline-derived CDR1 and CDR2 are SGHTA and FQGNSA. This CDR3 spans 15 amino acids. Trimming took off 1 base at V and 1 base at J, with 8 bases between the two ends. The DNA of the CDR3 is TGTGCCAGCAGCTTAGGGGTGGCCAGCAATCAGCCCCAGCATTTT. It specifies CASSLGVASNQPQHF.